The T cell receptor (beta chain) described here comes from a study of blood T cell repertoires in COVID-19. In the study overall: Acute and convalescent COVID-19 specimens originated in the United States, Italy and Spain. T cells, B-cell-depleted T cells, or PBMCs supplied cDNA or gDNA.

Per the original methods: Counts of nucleated cells, estimated from reference gene primer amplification, were obtained. Repertoires were generated with immunoSEQ multiplex PCR, while TCRdb's copy carries only in-frame clones and drops some. The D gene and trimming were derived from the DNA, and the V and J assignments and clone size from that table. The repertoire holds 60,000 to 85,000 clones, 88% seen once, with around 2% in the top ten. The sample consisted of peripheral blood. This sequence was found in an elderly woman with active or convalescent COVID-19.

CDR3 nucleotide sequence: TGTGCCAGCAGCCTTGCGGCCCCCTACGAGCAGTACTTC. This codes for CASSLAAPYEQYF. The chain joins TRBV12-3 or TRBV12-4 to TRBJ2-7, with D unclear. This CDR3 contains 13 residues. V was cut by 6 bases and J by 2 bases, with 11 bases left in between.